These T cell receptor beta chains were read from a single sample in a study of vaccination and CD4 T cells after COVID-19. Which antigens these TCRs recognize remains unknown. MiXCR, run by TCRdb on the PCR reads, gives a single entry per CDR3 protein. The sample lists tens of thousands of distinct CDR3 sequences; 43% were seen once. Sequenced material: CD4+ T cells from blood, cultured in vitro, taken after SARS-CoV-2 vaccination. Every receptor here comes from a human donor who had recovered from COVID-19. CDR3s leave out the opening cysteine and the closing phenylalanine or tryptophan. The D gene is left open where the match is weak.

length: 12
D: .
J: TRBJ1-1
V: TRBV28
CDR3: ASSPPIVNTEAF

length: 10
D: TRBD1
J: TRBJ1-2
V: TRBV5-1
CDR3: ASSYGQGVYT

length: 17
D: TRBD1
J: TRBJ1-2
V: TRBV7-8
CDR3: ASSLGTGGFDRVNYGYT

length: 13
D: TRBD1
J: TRBJ1-2
V: TRBV11-2
CDR3: ASSLRTGGDYGYT

length: 12
D: .
J: TRBJ2-7
V: TRBV6-2/TRBV6-3
CDR3: ASSKWDGTYEQY

length: 13
D: TRBD1
J: TRBJ1-2
V: TRBV28
CDR3: ASSLPSGQDYGYT

length: 12
D: TRBD1
J: TRBJ1-5
V: TRBV15
CDR3: ATSRGDRGQPQH

length: 14
D: TRBD1
J: TRBJ2-2
V: TRBV27
CDR3: ASSFRDRVNTGELF

length: 11
D: TRBD1
J: TRBJ1-2
V: TRBV30
CDR3: AWSPGQGGGYT

length: 13
D: TRBD2
J: TRBJ2-3
V: TRBV7-3
CDR3: ASSDTGLASDTQY

length: 13
D: .
J: TRBJ2-3
V: TRBV20-1
CDR3: SADRRGSSTDTQY

length: 12
D: .
J: TRBJ2-7
V: TRBV6-1
CDR3: ASSASGSSYEQY

length: 12
D: TRBD1
J: TRBJ1-6
V: TRBV12-3/TRBV12-4
CDR3: ASSPGQGQSPLH

length: 14
D: .
J: TRBJ2-3
V: TRBV24-1
CDR3: ATSDLSAGKADTQY

length: 10
D: .
J: TRBJ2-5
V: TRBV6-1
CDR3: ASSGLGETQY

length: 14
D: TRBD1
J: TRBJ2-7
V: TRBV7-2
CDR3: ASSLEVWTGAYEQY

length: 14
D: .
J: TRBJ2-3
V: TRBV6-2/TRBV6-3
CDR3: ASSYGAIPSTDTQY

length: 12
D: .
J: TRBJ1-1
V: TRBV15
CDR3: ATSKMGLNTEAF

length: 11
D: .
J: TRBJ1-2
V: TRBV20-1
CDR3: SAIFGGIYGYT

length: 13
D: .
J: TRBJ2-3
V: TRBV4-1
CDR3: ASSQEAGPTDTQY

length: 12
D: .
J: TRBJ1-1
V: TRBV6-2/TRBV6-3
CDR3: ASSLLRGNTEAF

length: 13
D: .
J: TRBJ1-1
V: TRBV19
CDR3: ASSIFREQGTEAF

length: 12
D: .
J: TRBJ2-5
V: TRBV6-1
CDR3: ATSHGVKGGTQY

length: 13
D: .
J: TRBJ2-7
V: TRBV6-2/TRBV6-3
CDR3: ASSYGGGSDSEQY

length: 11
D: .
J: TRBJ1-5
V: TRBV28
CDR3: ASHREPNQPQH

length: 13
D: .
J: TRBJ1-2
V: TRBV7-2
CDR3: ASSRGQRANYGYT

length: 13
D: .
J: TRBJ1-5
V: TRBV19
CDR3: ASSMSREVSQPQH

length: 12
D: .
J: TRBJ2-4
V: TRBV24-1
CDR3: ATSQDRGGNIQY

length: 12
D: .
J: TRBJ1-5
V: TRBV27
CDR3: ASSLKPQGQPQH

length: 12
D: .
J: TRBJ1-5
V: TRBV6-2/TRBV6-3
CDR3: ASIEGGSNQPQH

length: 13
D: TRBD2
J: TRBJ2-7
V: TRBV27
CDR3: ASRFLTSGSYEQY

length: 12
D: .
J: TRBJ2-7
V: TRBV6-5
CDR3: ASSSRSFGLKQY

length: 9
D: .
J: TRBJ1-1
V: TRBV11-3
CDR3: ASTSGTEAF

length: 14
D: .
J: TRBJ1-3
V: TRBV20-1
CDR3: SAREIVGQLGNTIY

length: 13
D: TRBD1
J: TRBJ1-6
V: TRBV20-1
CDR3: SAHPGQGSNSPLH

length: 14
D: TRBD2
J: TRBJ2-5
V: TRBV20-1
CDR3: SARDFQRELQETQY

length: 14
D: TRBD2
J: TRBJ2-3
V: TRBV12-3/TRBV12-4
CDR3: ASTFGASGTTDTQY

length: 13
D: .
J: TRBJ2-5
V: TRBV6-2/TRBV6-3
CDR3: ASSTGTSGRETQY

length: 13
D: .
J: TRBJ1-5
V: TRBV5-1
CDR3: ASSLDGSRNQPQH

length: 13
D: .
J: TRBJ1-5
V: TRBV9
CDR3: ASSVAGGSGQPQH

length: 10
D: .
J: TRBJ2-7
V: TRBV10-3
CDR3: ATSGSFYEQY

length: 13
D: TRBD1
J: TRBJ2-3
V: TRBV20-1
CDR3: SARFPGQWSDTQY

length: 13
D: TRBD1
J: TRBJ1-3
V: TRBV28
CDR3: ASGNQGAPGNTIY

length: 11
D: TRBD2
J: TRBJ2-5
V: TRBV12-3/TRBV12-4
CDR3: ASSSDSSGSQY

length: 13
D: .
J: TRBJ1-5
V: TRBV7-8
CDR3: ASSLTRVTGQPQH

length: 11
D: TRBD1
J: TRBJ1-2
V: TRBV20-1
CDR3: SAGTGRDYGYT

length: 13
D: TRBD1
J: TRBJ1-1
V: TRBV6-2/TRBV6-3
CDR3: ASSDFDRGNTEAF

length: 14
D: .
J: TRBJ2-3
V: TRBV27
CDR3: ASSGGLSAYTDTQY